These T cell receptor beta chains were read from a single sample in a study of blood T cells in healthy people across ages. TCRdb reanalysed the 5' RACE reads using MiXCR and keeps one entry per CDR3 protein. This table holds approximately 780,000 distinct CDR3 sequences, under 30% found once. This same sample was also taken into another study, of T cells of mothers and their children.

Sequenced input: blood. These receptors all come from a boy between 10 and 17 years old in good health. CDR3s leave out the opening cysteine and the closing phenylalanine or tryptophan. Each record gives: V gene, CDR3 protein.

TRBV7-9 ASSLDGEGYT
TRBV7-3 ASSFFQGKGGELF
TRBV7-2 ASTRLALNEQF
TRBV7-3 ASSSTGGAEDTQY
TRBV29-1 SAQVNTGELF
TRBV6-6 ASSYKGDPSYEQY
TRBV10-3 ATRTSGGRQETQY
TRBV6-1 ASSERFGGRSEQY
TRBV24-1 ATSDPQGRGGETQY
TRBV12-3/TRBV12-4 ASSLGPAGETQY
TRBV12-3/TRBV12-4 ASSLYENYGYT
TRBV6-6 ASASGGSYNEQF
TRBV3-1 ASSQERVSGANVLT
TRBV29-1 SVERAETQY
TRBV7-9 ASSLGDRAPSEKLF
TRBV12-3/TRBV12-4 ASSPGQGGPQH
TRBV28 ASRPPGTGAYEQY
TRBV7-2 ASSLGPDPFAYEQY
TRBV7-9 ASSLGQVYNSPLH